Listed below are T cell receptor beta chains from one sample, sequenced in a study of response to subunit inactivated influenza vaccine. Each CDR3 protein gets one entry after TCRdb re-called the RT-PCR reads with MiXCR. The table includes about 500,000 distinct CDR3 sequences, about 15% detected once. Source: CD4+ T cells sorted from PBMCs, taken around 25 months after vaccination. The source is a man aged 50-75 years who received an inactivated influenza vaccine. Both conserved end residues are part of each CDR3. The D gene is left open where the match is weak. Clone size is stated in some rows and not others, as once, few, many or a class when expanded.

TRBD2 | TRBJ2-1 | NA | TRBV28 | CASRLAGVFSNEQFF | TGTGCCAGCAGATTAGCGGGAGTCTTTTCCAATGAGCAGTTCTTC
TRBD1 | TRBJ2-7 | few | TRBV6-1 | CASSERTNRDRRFYEQYF | TGTGCCAGCAGTGAGAGAACTAACCGGGACAGGAGGTTCTACGAGCAGTACTTC
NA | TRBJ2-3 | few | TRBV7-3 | CASSPEVVRTDTQYF | TGTGCCAGCAGCCCGGAAGTGGTGAGGACAGATACGCAGTATTTT
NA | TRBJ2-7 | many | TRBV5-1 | CASMLGVGGLYEQYF | TGCGCCAGCATGCTGGGTGTCGGGGGGCTTTACGAGCAGTACTTC
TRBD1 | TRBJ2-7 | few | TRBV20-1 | CSARGGDRATYEQYF | TGCAGTGCTAGAGGGGGGGACAGGGCTACCTACGAGCAGTACTTC
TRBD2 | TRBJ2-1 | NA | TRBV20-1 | CSAGGRLSNEQFF | TGCAGTGCTGGCGGGAGGCTCTCCAATGAGCAGTTCTTC
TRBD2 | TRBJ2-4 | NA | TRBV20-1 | CSARAGTRNPIQYF | TGCAGTGCTAGAGCCGGGACTAGAAATCCCATTCAGTACTTC
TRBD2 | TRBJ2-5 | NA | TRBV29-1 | CSVSQGLGVGETQYF | TGCAGCGTCTCTCAGGGACTAGGTGTTGGGGAGACCCAGTACTTC
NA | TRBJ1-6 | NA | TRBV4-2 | CASSQDGGRNSPLHF | TGTGCCAGCAGCCAAGATGGGGGGCGAAATTCACCCCTCCACTTT
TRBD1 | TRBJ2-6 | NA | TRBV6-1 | CASSQNPFSKGANVLSF | TGTGCCAGCAGTCAAAACCCTTTCAGCAAGGGGGCCAACGTCCTGTCTTTC
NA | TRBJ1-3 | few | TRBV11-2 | CASSLEAPSSGNTIYF | TGTGCCAGCAGCTTAGAAGCCCCTAGCTCTGGAAACACCATATATTTT
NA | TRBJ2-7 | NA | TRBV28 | CASSRGAFDEQYF | TGTGCCAGCAGCCGTGGGGCTTTCGACGAGCAGTACTTC
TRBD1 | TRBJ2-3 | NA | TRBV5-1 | CASSFGTGGPTDTQYF | TGCGCCAGCAGCTTTGGGACAGGGGGGCCAACAGATACGCAGTATTTT
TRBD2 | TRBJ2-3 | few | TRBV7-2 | CASSSLWTSFLADTQYF | TGTGCCAGCAGCTCCCTTTGGACTAGCTTCTTGGCAGATACGCAGTATTTT
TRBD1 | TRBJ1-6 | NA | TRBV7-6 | CASSWDRNSPLHF | TGTGCCAGCAGCTGGGACAGAAATTCACCCCTCCACTTT
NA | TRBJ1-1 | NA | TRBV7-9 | CASSLRYGTEAFF | TGTGCCAGCAGCTTGCGGTACGGAACTGAAGCTTTCTTT
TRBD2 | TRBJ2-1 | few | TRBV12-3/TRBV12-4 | CASTLSGGGNNEQFF | TGTGCCAGCACCCTTAGCGGGGGGGGAAACAATGAGCAGTTCTTC
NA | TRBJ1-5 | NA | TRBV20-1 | CSARPHNQPQHF | TGCAGTGCCAGGCCTCACAATCAGCCCCAGCATTTT
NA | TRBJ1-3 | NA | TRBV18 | CASSPPGSSSGNTIYF | TGTGCCAGCTCACCACCGGGTTCAAGCTCTGGAAACACCATATATTTT
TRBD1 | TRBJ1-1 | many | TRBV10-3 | CATQRTGDVNTEAFF | TGTGCCACCCAGAGGACAGGGGACGTGAACACTGAAGCTTTCTTT
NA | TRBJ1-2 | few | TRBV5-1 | CASSVQDSTYGYTF | TGCGCCAGCAGCGTACAGGATTCCACCTATGGCTACACCTTC
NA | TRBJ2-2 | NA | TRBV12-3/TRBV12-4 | CASSFKNTGELFF | TGTGCCAGCAGTTTTAAGAACACCGGGGAGCTGTTTTTT
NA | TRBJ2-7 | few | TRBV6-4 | CASSDSKTATYEQYF | TGTGCCAGCAGTGACTCGAAGACAGCCACCTACGAGCAGTACTTC
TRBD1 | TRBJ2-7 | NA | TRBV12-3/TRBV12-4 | CASSRDRGDEQYF | TGTGCCAGCAGCCGCGACAGGGGCGACGAGCAGTACTTC
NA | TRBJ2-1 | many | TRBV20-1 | CSARVRRQAVYNEQFF | TGCAGTGCTAGAGTCCGCAGACAGGCGGTCTACAATGAGCAGTTCTTC
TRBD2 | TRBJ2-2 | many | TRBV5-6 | CASTTGTSGRANTGELFF | TGTGCCAGCACCACGGGGACTAGCGGGAGGGCTAACACCGGGGAGCTGTTTTTT
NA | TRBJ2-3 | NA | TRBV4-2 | CGSSQDWRGTDTQYF | TGTGGCAGCAGCCAAGATTGGCGGGGCACAGATACGCAGTATTTT
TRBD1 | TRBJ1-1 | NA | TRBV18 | CASSPGQGQAFF | TGTGCCAGCTCACCCGGACAGGGCCAAGCTTTCTTT
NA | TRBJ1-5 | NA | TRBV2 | CASRNGRISNQPQHF | TGTGCCAGCCGCAACGGACGGATTAGCAATCAGCCCCAGCATTTT
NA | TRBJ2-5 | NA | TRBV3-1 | CASSQGLTGETQYF | TGTGCCAGCAGCCAAGGCCTCACGGGAGAGACCCAGTACTTC
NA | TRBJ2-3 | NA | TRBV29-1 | CSVYNRARTDTQYF | TGCAGCGTTTATAACAGGGCAAGAACAGATACGCAGTATTTT
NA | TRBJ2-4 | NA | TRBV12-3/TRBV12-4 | CASSLEELIAKNIQYF | TGTGCCAGCAGTTTAGAGGAACTTATAGCCAAAAACATTCAGTACTTC
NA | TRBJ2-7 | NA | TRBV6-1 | CASSRSGTPNHEQYF | TGTGCCAGCAGTCGATCCGGGACACCAAACCACGAGCAGTACTTC
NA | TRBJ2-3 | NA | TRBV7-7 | CASSLVVANRQYF | TGTGCTAGCAGCTTAGTCGTAGCGAACAGGCAGTATTTT
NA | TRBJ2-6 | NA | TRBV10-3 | CAISEPGVSGANVLTF | TGTGCCATCAGTGAGCCGGGGGTGTCGGGGGCCAACGTCCTGACTTTC
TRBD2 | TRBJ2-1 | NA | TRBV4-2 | CASSQEGPSGGNNEQFF | TGTGCCAGCAGCCAGGAGGGTCCTAGCGGAGGGAACAATGAGCAGTTCTTC
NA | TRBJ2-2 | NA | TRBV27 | CASSLAAGLLGELFF | TGTGCCAGCAGTTTAGCGGCAGGGTTACTCGGGGAGCTGTTTTTT
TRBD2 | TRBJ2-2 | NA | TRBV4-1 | CASSQSGGAHTGELFF | TGCGCCAGCAGCCAGAGCGGGGGGGCACACACCGGGGAGCTGTTTTTT
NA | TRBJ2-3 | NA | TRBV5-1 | CASSPSRGSTDTQYF | TGCGCCAGCAGCCCCTCGCGGGGCTCCACAGATACGCAGTATTTT
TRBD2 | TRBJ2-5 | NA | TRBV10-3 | CAISDGRLAGQETQYF | TGTGCCATCAGTGACGGTAGACTAGCGGGGCAAGAGACCCAGTACTTC
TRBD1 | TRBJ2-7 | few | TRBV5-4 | CASSPGQAELYEQYF | TGTGCCAGCAGCCCTGGACAGGCTGAGCTCTACGAGCAGTACTTC
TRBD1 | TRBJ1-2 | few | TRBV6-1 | CASSAEDRVVNTF | TGTGCCAGCAGTGCCGAGGACAGGGTGGTTAACACCTTC
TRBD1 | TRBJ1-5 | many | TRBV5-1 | CASSFTGDGNQPQHF | TGCGCCAGCAGCTTTACAGGGGATGGCAATCAGCCCCAGCATTTT
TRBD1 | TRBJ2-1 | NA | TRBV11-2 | CASSLGGTGLSSYNEQFF | TGTGCCAGCAGCTTAGGTGGGACAGGGTTGTCGTCCTACAATGAGCAGTTCTTC
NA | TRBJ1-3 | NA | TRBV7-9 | CASRRGTGNTIYF | TGTGCCAGCCGGCGGGGAACTGGAAACACCATATATTTT
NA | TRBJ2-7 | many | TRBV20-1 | CSASPRDLGGYEQYF | TGCAGTGCTAGCCCACGGGATCTCGGAGGCTACGAGCAGTACTTC
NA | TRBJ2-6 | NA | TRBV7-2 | CASSLDAWANVLTF | TGTGCCAGCAGCTTAGACGCATGGGCCAACGTCCTGACTTTC
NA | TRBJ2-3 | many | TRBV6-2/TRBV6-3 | CASSSYNTDTQYF | TGTGCCAGCAGTTCCTACAACACAGATACGCAGTATTTT
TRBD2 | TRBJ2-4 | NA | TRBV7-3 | CASRATSGRGLEF | TGTGCCAGCAGGGCTACTAGCGGGAGAGGCCTTGAGTTC
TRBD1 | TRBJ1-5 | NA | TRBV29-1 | CSVGTGRLNQPQHF | TGCAGCGTTGGGACAGGACGGCTTAATCAGCCCCAGCATTTT
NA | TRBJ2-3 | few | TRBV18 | CASSPPSGVGTDTQYF | TGTGCCAGCTCACCACCGTCAGGGGTGGGCACAGATACGCAGTATTTT
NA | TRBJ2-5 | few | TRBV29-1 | CSVVMGAETQYF | TGCAGCGTTGTTATGGGGGCAGAGACCCAGTACTTC
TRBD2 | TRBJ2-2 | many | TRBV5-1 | CASSLRSGSGTGELFF | TGCGCCAGCAGCTTGAGGAGCGGGAGCGGTACCGGGGAGCTGTTTTTT
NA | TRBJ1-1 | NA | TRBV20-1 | CSAPNPDRMNTEAFF | TGCAGTGCCCCAAACCCCGACAGAATGAACACTGAAGCTTTCTTT
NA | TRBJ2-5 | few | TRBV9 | CASSVATGAQETQYF | TGTGCCAGCAGCGTAGCCACGGGAGCCCAAGAGACCCAGTACTTC
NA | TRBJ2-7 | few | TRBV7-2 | CASSPSPGGLGEQYF | TGTGCCAGCAGCCCATCCCCCGGGGGTTTGGGCGAGCAGTACTTC